Below are 21 T cell receptor beta chains sequenced from a single sample in a study of blood T cell repertoires in COVID-19. Clones were read by immunoSEQ multiplex PCR, and TCRdb kept only the in-frame ones, dropping some. The sample includes around 200,000 clones, under 90% of them seen just once. What was sequenced was peripheral blood. The receptor source for this set is a young man with active or convalescent COVID-19.

The chain recombines TRBV6-6 with TRBJ1-2, with 10 bases lining up with TRBD1. Germline V CDR1 and CDR2: MNHNY, SVGAGI (reference sequence). CDR3 length equals 14 residues. Trimming at V came to 8 bases and at J to 1 base, leaving 4 bases not matched to a gene. DNA of the CDR3: TGTGCCAGCGCCGGGACAGGGGATAACTATGGCTACACCTTC. This sequence encodes CASAGTGDNYGYTF.

J is TRBJ2-5 and V is TRBV19; 10 bases map to TRBD2. This CDR3 contains 15 residues. Germline lookup yields CDR1 LNHDA and CDR2 SQIVND (reference sequence). V gave up 5 bases and J gave up 1 base; unmatched junction bases: 4. This CDR3 is CASSPRLAGQETQYF. The CDR3 nucleotides are TGTGCCAGTAGTCCTCGACTAGCGGGCCAAGAGACCCAGTACTTC.

The DNA for the CDR3 is TGTGCCAGCAGTTTAGACAGTCCGAAGTGGAACACTGAAGCTTTCTTT. It encodes CASSLDSPKWNTEAFF. The chain links TRBV27 to TRBJ1-1, with D perhaps matching TRBD1 (5 bases). The germline V and J ends were trimmed by 2 bases and 1 base, with 14 bases remaining between them. Germline V gene data show CDR1 as MNHEY and CDR2 as SMNVEV (reference sequence). The CDR3 extends over 16 amino acids.

The chain links TRBV24-1 to TRBJ2-2; TRBD1 matches at 7 bases. Trimming took 5 bases from V and 7 from J; bases not matched to a gene: 6. Germline V gene lookup returns CDR1 KGHDR and CDR2 SFDVKD. CDR3 size: 14 residues. DNA for the CDR3: TGTGCCACCAGTGTCACAGGGGAGATCGGGGAGCTGTTTTTT. Translation: CATSVTGEIGELFF.

The chain joins TRBV18 to TRBJ1-5, with TRBD1 identical over 9 bases. Germline CDR1 KGHSH, CDR2 LQKENI. Trimming cost V 3 bases and J 1 base; bases outside gene matches: 7. This CDR3 comprises 17 residues. The CDR3 sequence is CASSPLTGTGSNQPQHF. CDR3 nucleotides: TGTGCCAGCTCACCGCTAACCGGGACAGGGAGCAATCAGCCCCAGCATTTT.

The chain joins TRBV5-1 to TRBJ1-1; 7 nucleotides agree with TRBD1. Per the germline V gene, CDR1 is SGHRS and CDR2 is YFSETQ. V dropped 1 base and J dropped 2; count of bases not matched to a gene: 2. This CDR3 contains 14 residues. The CDR3 bases are TGCGCCAGCAGCTTGACAGGGGTCAACACTGAAGCTTTCTTT. Protein: CASSLTGVNTEAFF. Complete variable domain (other parts from reference TRBV5-1 and TRBJ1-1): KAGVTQTPRYLIKTRGQQVTLSCSPISGHRSVSWYQQTPGQGLQFLFEYFSETQRNKGNFPGRFSGRQFSNSRSEMNVSTLELGDSALYLCASSLTGVNTEAFFGQGTRLTVV.

The chain recombines TRBV19 with TRBJ1-2; D gene ambiguous. The germline gives CDR1 LNHDA, CDR2 SQIVND (reference sequence). This CDR3 comprises 13 residues. Trimming removed 3 bases at V and 8 bases at J, with 13 bases between. Here the CDR3 reads CASSIPTRVGYTF. The CDR3 DNA sequence: TGTGCCAGTAGTATCCCGACTCGGGTGGGCTACACCTTC.

This clone was counted only a few times. The rearrangement uses TRBV6-4 and TRBJ2-3; weak D call: TRBD1 (5 bases). V was cut by 8 bases and J by 1 base, with 13 bases left in between. The CDR3 is 14 amino acids. Germline values: CDR1 MRHNA, CDR2 SNTAGT. CDR3 DNA sequence: TGTGCCAGCTCTGTAGGGGCCGGCACAGATACGCAGTATTTT. Residues: CASSVGAGTDTQYF.

This clone showed up just a few times. V usage is TRBV7-9 and J usage is TRBJ2-1; 9 bases align to TRBD2. The CDR3 has 16 residues. Germline V gene lookup returns CDR1 SEHNR and CDR2 FQNEAQ (reference sequence). The ends lost 3 bases at V and 8 bases at J; junction bases unmatched: 11. In DNA form, the CDR3 reads TGTGCCAGCAGCTTGCGCCCTAGCGGGACTAGGGATGAGCAGTTCTTC. Its translation is CASSLRPSGTRDEQFF.

The gene calls are TRBV4-1 and TRBJ1-1; D ambiguous. V lost 1 base to trimming and J lost 3 bases, with 12 bases between them. The CDR3 is 15 residues long. Germline loops: CDR1 MGHRA, CDR2 YSYEKL. The CDR3 region has the DNA TGCGCCAGCAGCCAAGTTTGGAGCCGAGACACTGAAGCTTTCTTT. Translated, it gives CASSQVWSRDTEAFF.

The rearrangement uses TRBV19 and TRBJ2-3; 7 positions agree with TRBD2. The CDR3 has 16 amino acids. The J segment lost 4 bases and the V segment lost 4 bases, leaving 11 bases of the junction unmatched. The V gene's germline CDR1 is LNHDA and CDR2 SQIVND (reference sequence). CDR3 residues: CASSRRAGRRADTQYF. The CDR3 region has the DNA TGTGCCAGTAGTAGGCGAGCGGGGCGCAGGGCAGATACGCAGTATTTT.

This clone appeared a few times. The V and J genes are TRBV3-1 (or the pseudogene TRBV3-2) and TRBJ1-1, with D possibly being TRBD1 (6 bases). Germline CDR1 LGHDT, CDR2 YNNKEL (reference sequence). The CDR3 contains 16 residues. Trimming shortened V by 7 bases and J by 8 bases, and 26 bases separated the two germline ends. In DNA form, the CDR3 reads TGTGCCAGCACCTCAAGGTCGGGGGGGCGCACTCTGGAAGCTTTCTTT. Amino acids: CASTSRSGGRTLEAFF.

The rearrangement joins TRBV29-1 to TRBJ2-6, with a tentative D call TRBD1 (7 bases). With 1 base removed from V and 0 bases from J, the gap between germline ends came to 13 bases. CDR1 is SQVTM, CDR2 ANQGSEA, per germline. The CDR3 has 17 amino acids. The CDR3 DNA is TGCAGCGTTGAAGGTGCCAGGGGGGTCTCTGGGGCCAACGTCCTGACTTTC. Protein: CSVEGARGVSGANVLTF. Using reference TRBV29-1 and TRBJ2-6 for the parts outside the CDR3, the full variable domain is SAVISQKPSRDICQRGTSLTIQCQVDSQVTMMFWYRQQPGQSLTLIATANQGSEATYESGFVIDKFPISRPNLTFSTLTVSNMSPEDSSIYLCSVEGARGVSGANVLTFGAGSRLTVL.

The chain is built from TRBV5-4 and TRBJ2-7; D is possibly TRBD1 (6 bases). Germline CDR1 and CDR2: SGHNT and YYREEE (reference sequence). Between the trimmed V and J ends, which lost 4 bases and 0 bases, there was a span of 11 bases. The CDR3 runs 14 residues. The CDR3 reads CASSTMTGSYEQYF. The CDR3 DNA follows: TGTGCCAGCAGCACAATGACAGGCTCCTACGAGCAGTACTTC.

The chain uses TRBV10-1 and TRBJ2-1; TRBD1 agrees at 11 bases. Germline lookup yields CDR1 WNHNN and CDR2 SYGVQD (reference sequence). Germline trimming cut 6 bases from V and 6 bases from J; bases unmatched to any gene: 1. This CDR3 has 13 amino acids. CDR3 in amino acids: CASSGTGGNEQFF. The CDR3 DNA sequence: TGCGCCAGCAGCGGGACAGGGGGCAATGAGCAGTTCTTC.

CDR3 region: CASAGGSSYNEQFF. CDR3 nucleotide sequence: TGTGCCAGCGCGGGGGGGAGCTCCTACAATGAGCAGTTCTTC. The V and J genes are TRBV6-5 and TRBJ2-1; 9 positions match TRBD2. CDR3 length equals 14 residues. Germline CDR1 and CDR2: MNHEY and SVGAGI. The junction had 2 bases not matched to a gene; V was cut back by 8 bases and J by 0 bases.

The chain joins TRBV7-9 to TRBJ2-1, with 7 bases aligning to TRBD1. V was pared by 3 bases and J by 2 bases, with 4 bases of the junction left unmatched. This CDR3 is built from 15 residues. Germline CDR1 and CDR2: SEHNR and FQNEAQ (reference sequence). The CDR3: CASSFGTEPYNEQFF. CDR3 nucleotides: TGTGCCAGCAGCTTCGGGACAGAGCCCTACAATGAGCAGTTCTTC.

This clone has a handful of counts. Here the CDR3 reads CASTGGSSYEQYF. The CDR3 DNA sequence: TGTGCCAGCACTGGAGGGAGCTCCTACGAGCAGTACTTC. This chain connects TRBV7-8 to TRBJ2-7; D possibly corresponds to TRBD2 (6 bases). Per the germline V gene, CDR1 is SGHVS and CDR2 is FQNEAQ. Trimming took 7 bases from V and 0 from J, leaving 10 bases between them. This CDR3 is built from 13 residues.

This clone was found a few times. The chain has TRBV5-1 and TRBJ1-5; no firm D call. Germline V lookup: CDR1 SGHRS, CDR2 YFSETQ. The CDR3 runs 13 residues. V shed 3 bases and J shed 2 bases, with 6 bases lying between them. CDR3 nucleotide sequence: TGCGCCAGCAGCTGGGGAGGCAATCAGCCCCAGCATTTT. Encoded protein: CASSWGGNQPQHF. The whole variable domain, filled in from reference TRBV5-1 and TRBJ1-5, reads KAGVTQTPRYLIKTRGQQVTLSCSPISGHRSVSWYQQTPGQGLQFLFEYFSETQRNKGNFPGRFSGRQFSNSRSEMNVSTLELGDSALYLCASSWGGNQPQHFGDGTRLSIL.

The rearrangement joins TRBV10-3 to TRBJ1-5, with 8 positions matching TRBD1. Trimming removed 5 bases from V and 7 bases from J; junction bases left unmatched: 13. The CDR3 length is 16 residues. CDR1 and CDR2 (germline): ENHRY, SYGVKD. The CDR3 coding sequence is TGTGCCATCAGTTCCTCCACGGCAGGGGGCAGACAGCCCCAGCATTTT. Its protein product is CAISSSTAGGRQPQHF.

This sequence joins TRBV29-1 and TRBJ2-1; TRBD2 matches 7 bases. The V gene's germline CDR1 is SQVTM and CDR2 ANQGSEA. The J segment lost 2 bases and the V segment lost 6 bases, leaving 13 bases of the junction unmatched. The CDR3 length is 16 residues. This CDR3 is CSVPWGGGLPYNEQFF. In nucleotides, the CDR3 is TGCAGCGTCCCTTGGGGCGGGGGTCTACCCTACAATGAGCAGTTCTTC.